This is a list of T cell receptor beta chains from one sample in a study of cytomegalovirus exposure and HLA in healthy donors. Sequencing used immunoSEQ multiplex PCR; TCRdb keeps in-frame clones, though not all of them. The sample has around 300,000 clones; approximately 84% are singletons. Sample: PBMCs. The receptors come from a woman aged 40 to 50 in good health and CMV-seropositive. The CDR3 runs from the conserved cysteine through the conserved F or W. A D gene is named only where the DNA matches it firmly. Clone size is not always given. Where it is, it says once, few, many or a class for expanded clones.

D gene	J gene	clone size	V gene	CDR3 DNA	CDR3 protein
TRBD2	TRBJ2-7	.	TRBV19	TGTGCCAGTAGTATAGGGACTAGCGGGACCTACGAGCAGTACTTC	CASSIGTSGTYEQYF
.	TRBJ1-4	.	TRBV2	TGTGCCAGCACCGTGGTTGGCCTTAATGAAAAACTGTTTTTT	CASTVVGLNEKLFF
TRBD1	TRBJ1-2	.	TRBV6-4	TGTGCCAATCCAGGGCGGTCCGGGACAGTTTTTTATGGAGGCTACACCTTC	CANPGRSGTVFYGGYTF
.	TRBJ1-5	.	TRBV30	TGTGCCTGGAGTGAGCAGGGTGTCCAGCCCCAGCATTTT	CAWSEQGVQPQHF
TRBD1	TRBJ2-4	.	TRBV28	TGTGCCAGCAGTTTAGGGACAGGCCTTCTAGCCAAAAACATTCAGTACTTC	CASSLGTGLLAKNIQYF
TRBD1	TRBJ2-2	.	TRBV4-2	TGTGCCAGCAGCGTAGCAGGGACAGCGAACACCGGGGAGCTGTTTTTT	CASSVAGTANTGELFF
.	TRBJ1-2	.	TRBV19	TGTGCCAGTACCACAAATCAACAGTGGAGCGGGGGCTACACCTTC	CASTTNQQWSGGYTF
TRBD2	TRBJ2-7	.	TRBV28	TGTGCCAGCAGGTCCAGGACTAGCGGGAGTCATGAGCAGTACTTC	CASRSRTSGSHEQYF
TRBD1	TRBJ1-1	.	TRBV5-6	TGTGCCAGCAGCTCGGCCCGGACAGGAGCCACTGAAGCTTTCTTT	CASSSARTGATEAFF
.	TRBJ2-7	.	TRBV6-6	TGTGCCAGCAGTTACCCACCGGGGGAGCAGTACTTC	CASSYPPGEQYF
TRBD2	TRBJ2-1	.	TRBV7-9	TGTGCCAGCAGGTCGGGGACTAGCAATCCGAATGAGCAGTTCTTC	CASRSGTSNPNEQFF
.	TRBJ2-1	few	TRBV11-3	TGTGCCAGCAGCGTAAACTACAATGAGCAGTTCTTC	CASSVNYNEQFF
.	TRBJ2-7	.	TRBV7-3	TGTGCCAGCAGCCTGGACTACCTGCTTTACGAGCAGTACTTC	CASSLDYLLYEQYF
TRBD2	TRBJ2-1	.	TRBV18	TGTGCCAGCTCACCATTCATAGCGGGAGAGGCTCACAATGAGCAGTTCTTC	CASSPFIAGEAHNEQFF
TRBD2	TRBJ2-4	.	TRBV27	TGTGCCAGCAGTTTTGTGGCTAGCGGAAACATTCAGTACTTC	CASSFVASGNIQYF
TRBD2	TRBJ2-1	.	TRBV29-1	TGCAGCGTAAGGCGGGGGGACAATGAGCAGTTCTTC	CSVRRGDNEQFF
.	TRBJ2-5	.	TRBV30	TGTGCCTGGAGTGGGGGAGCTCAAGAGACCCAGTACTTC	CAWSGGAQETQYF
.	TRBJ2-7	.	TRBV5-6	TGTGCCAGCAGCTTTCGCTACGAGCAGTACTTC	CASSFRYEQYF
.	TRBJ1-4	.	TRBV4-2	TGTGCCAGCAGCCCCAGGTTGGCTAATGAAAAACTGTTTTTT	CASSPRLANEKLFF
TRBD1	TRBJ2-5	.	TRBV6-1	TGTGCCAGCAGTGCCCAGGGGGTCGGCGAGACCCAGTACTTC	CASSAQGVGETQYF
TRBD1	TRBJ2-7	.	TRBV27	TGTGCCAGCAGTTTATCCGGGACAGGGACCGAGCAGTACTTC	CASSLSGTGTEQYF
.	TRBJ1-5	.	TRBV5-1	TGCGCCAGCAGCTTAGGGGGGGATCAGCCCCAGCATTTT	CASSLGGDQPQHF
TRBD2	TRBJ2-1	.	TRBV29-1	TGCAGCGTTACTAGCGGGAGCTCCTACAATGAGCAGTTCTTC	CSVTSGSSYNEQFF
TRBD2	TRBJ2-1	.	TRBV6-6	TGTGCCACATCTCCCGGGACTAGCGGCCCCTACAATGAGCAGTTCTTC	CATSPGTSGPYNEQFF
.	TRBJ2-7	once	TRBV14	TGTGCCAGCAGCCAAGCAGAAGGGGGAGGGGTATACGAGCAGTACTTC	CASSQAEGGGVYEQYF
.	TRBJ2-3	.	TRBV19	TGTGCCAGTAGTAAGACTAGGGCTAGCACAGATACGCAGTATTTT	CASSKTRASTDTQYF
TRBD2	TRBJ2-3	once	TRBV7-3	TGTGCCAGCAGCTTATGGCGGGAGGGTAGCACGCAGTATTTT	CASSLWREGSTQYF
TRBD1	TRBJ2-3	.	TRBV25-1	TGTGCCAGCAGTGAATACGGGACAGGGACCCCAGATACGCAGTATTTT	CASSEYGTGTPDTQYF
TRBD2	TRBJ2-1	.	TRBV4-3	TGCGCCAGCAGCCAGGTGAAAAGCGGGATCATTTACAATGAGCAGTTCTTC	CASSQVKSGIIYNEQFF
.	TRBJ1-1	.	TRBV19	TGTGCCAGTAGTATAGTCACCGGGGACACTGAAGCTTTCTTT	CASSIVTGDTEAFF
.	TRBJ2-5	.	TRBV7-3	TGTGCCAGCAGCTTAGACAGGACCAAACAAGAGACCCAGTACTTC	CASSLDRTKQETQYF
.	TRBJ2-1	.	TRBV27	TGTGCCAGCAGTCCAGAGAGGGTTTCTCACAATGAGCAGTTCTTC	CASSPERVSHNEQFF
.	TRBJ2-7	.	TRBV7-8	TGTGCCAGCAGCCTGTACGGGGGTTCAGACTCCCACGAGCAGTACTTC	CASSLYGGSDSHEQYF
TRBD1	TRBJ1-6	.	TRBV7-2	TGTGCCAGCAGCTTAGGGACAGGGAATTCACCCCTCCACTTT	CASSLGTGNSPLHF
.	TRBJ1-2	.	TRBV9	TGTGCCAGCAGCGGGGGGGACCTAGACTACACCTTC	CASSGGDLDYTF
TRBD1	TRBJ2-1	.	TRBV27	TGTGCCAGCAGTTCGGGACAGGGCAGATACAATGAGCAGTTCTTC	CASSSGQGRYNEQFF
.	TRBJ2-5	.	TRBV11-2	TGTGCCAGCAGCTTAGTGGGGCCGGTCCGAGAGACCCAGTACTTC	CASSLVGPVRETQYF
TRBD2	TRBJ2-1	.	TRBV12-5	TGTGCTAGTGCGACTAGCGGGGACTACAATGAGCAGTTCTTC	CASATSGDYNEQFF
.	TRBJ1-5	.	TRBV29-1	TGCAGCGTTGGTAGTCAGCCCCAGCATTTT	CSVGSQPQHF
.	TRBJ1-6	.	TRBV19	TGTGCCAGTAGCCACCCCACCGGGACAAGTTATAATTCACCCCTCCACTTT	CASSHPTGTSYNSPLHF
.	TRBJ2-1	.	TRBV4-3	TGCGCCAGCAGCCGGACAGTCGCTAGCTCCTACAATGAGCAGTTCTTC	CASSRTVASSYNEQFF
TRBD2	TRBJ2-3	.	TRBV27	TGTGCCAGCAGTTTAATAGCGGGAGGGTTCACAGATACGCAGTATTTT	CASSLIAGGFTDTQYF
TRBD2	TRBJ2-7	once	TRBV5-1	TGCGCCAGCAGCACCTTCCTAGCGGGAGGGCGAAACGAGCAGTACTTC	CASSTFLAGGRNEQYF
.	TRBJ2-3	.	TRBV7-9	TGTGCCAGCGCCTCTGGCCCAGCGCAGTATTTT	CASASGPAQYF
TRBD2	TRBJ2-2	once	TRBV16	TGTGCCAGCAGCCTGACTAGCGGGAGGATTGGGACCGGGGAGCTGTTTTTT	CASSLTSGRIGTGELFF
TRBD1	TRBJ2-7	.	TRBV27	TGTGCCAGCAGTCCCCGGACAGGGTCCTCCTACGAGCAGTACTTC	CASSPRTGSSYEQYF
TRBD1	TRBJ1-6	.	TRBV7-3	TGTGCCAGCAGCCGGGACAGGGACCCCTATAATTCACCCCTCCACTTT	CASSRDRDPYNSPLHF
TRBD2	TRBJ2-5	.	TRBV7-2	TGTGCCAGCAGCTTAGGGCTAGCGGGAAAAGAGACCCAGTACTTC	CASSLGLAGKETQYF
.	TRBJ2-7	.	TRBV28	TGTGCCAGCAGTACCCGGTGGGAGCAGTACTTC	CASSTRWEQYF
TRBD2	TRBJ2-5	.	TRBV7-8	TGTGCCAGCAGCATAGGGACTAGCGGGATAGGGGGAGGAGAGACCCAGTACTTC	CASSIGTSGIGGGETQYF
.	TRBJ1-2	.	TRBV11-3	TGTGCCAGCAGCTTAGACCCCTCAGGCGGCTACACCTTC	CASSLDPSGGYTF
TRBD2	TRBJ2-4	once	TRBV30	TGTGCCTGGAGTCCCCGGGGAGGGCCTCTTGCCAAAAACATTCAGTACTTC	CAWSPRGGPLAKNIQYF
.	TRBJ1-2	.	TRBV30	TGTGCCTGGAGTGGCTTCAGGGGAGCTAACTATGGCTACACCTTC	CAWSGFRGANYGYTF
TRBD2	TRBJ2-4	few	TRBV28	TGTGCCAGCAGTCCCCCGGGGGCGCGGGGGGACATTCAGTACTTC	CASSPPGARGDIQYF
TRBD2	TRBJ2-1	.	TRBV4-3	TGCGCCAGCAGCCAAGATGAACTAGCGGGGTTCTCCTACAATGAGCAGTTCTTC	CASSQDELAGFSYNEQFF
TRBD2	TRBJ2-7	once	TRBV6-5	TGTGCCAGCAGTTACAGGGCGGGAGGACTTTACGAGCAGTACTTC	CASSYRAGGLYEQYF
.	TRBJ2-7	.	TRBV30	TGTGCCTGGAGTGCCCAAATCATTCCCTACGAGCAGTACTTC	CAWSAQIIPYEQYF